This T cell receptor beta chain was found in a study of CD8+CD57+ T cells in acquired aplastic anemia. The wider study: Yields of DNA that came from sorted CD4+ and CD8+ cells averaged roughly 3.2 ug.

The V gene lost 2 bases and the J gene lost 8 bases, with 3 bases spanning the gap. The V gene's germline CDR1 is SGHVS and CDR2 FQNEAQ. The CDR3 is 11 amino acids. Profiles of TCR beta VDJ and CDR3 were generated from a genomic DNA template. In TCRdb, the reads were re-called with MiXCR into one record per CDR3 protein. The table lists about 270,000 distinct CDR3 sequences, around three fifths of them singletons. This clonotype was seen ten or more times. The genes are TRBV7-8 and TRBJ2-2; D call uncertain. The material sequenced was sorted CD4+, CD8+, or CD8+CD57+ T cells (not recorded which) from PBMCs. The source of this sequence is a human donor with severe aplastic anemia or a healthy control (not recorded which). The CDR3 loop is CASSLSGELFF. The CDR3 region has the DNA TGTGCCAGCAGCTTATCTGGGGAGCTGTTTTTT.